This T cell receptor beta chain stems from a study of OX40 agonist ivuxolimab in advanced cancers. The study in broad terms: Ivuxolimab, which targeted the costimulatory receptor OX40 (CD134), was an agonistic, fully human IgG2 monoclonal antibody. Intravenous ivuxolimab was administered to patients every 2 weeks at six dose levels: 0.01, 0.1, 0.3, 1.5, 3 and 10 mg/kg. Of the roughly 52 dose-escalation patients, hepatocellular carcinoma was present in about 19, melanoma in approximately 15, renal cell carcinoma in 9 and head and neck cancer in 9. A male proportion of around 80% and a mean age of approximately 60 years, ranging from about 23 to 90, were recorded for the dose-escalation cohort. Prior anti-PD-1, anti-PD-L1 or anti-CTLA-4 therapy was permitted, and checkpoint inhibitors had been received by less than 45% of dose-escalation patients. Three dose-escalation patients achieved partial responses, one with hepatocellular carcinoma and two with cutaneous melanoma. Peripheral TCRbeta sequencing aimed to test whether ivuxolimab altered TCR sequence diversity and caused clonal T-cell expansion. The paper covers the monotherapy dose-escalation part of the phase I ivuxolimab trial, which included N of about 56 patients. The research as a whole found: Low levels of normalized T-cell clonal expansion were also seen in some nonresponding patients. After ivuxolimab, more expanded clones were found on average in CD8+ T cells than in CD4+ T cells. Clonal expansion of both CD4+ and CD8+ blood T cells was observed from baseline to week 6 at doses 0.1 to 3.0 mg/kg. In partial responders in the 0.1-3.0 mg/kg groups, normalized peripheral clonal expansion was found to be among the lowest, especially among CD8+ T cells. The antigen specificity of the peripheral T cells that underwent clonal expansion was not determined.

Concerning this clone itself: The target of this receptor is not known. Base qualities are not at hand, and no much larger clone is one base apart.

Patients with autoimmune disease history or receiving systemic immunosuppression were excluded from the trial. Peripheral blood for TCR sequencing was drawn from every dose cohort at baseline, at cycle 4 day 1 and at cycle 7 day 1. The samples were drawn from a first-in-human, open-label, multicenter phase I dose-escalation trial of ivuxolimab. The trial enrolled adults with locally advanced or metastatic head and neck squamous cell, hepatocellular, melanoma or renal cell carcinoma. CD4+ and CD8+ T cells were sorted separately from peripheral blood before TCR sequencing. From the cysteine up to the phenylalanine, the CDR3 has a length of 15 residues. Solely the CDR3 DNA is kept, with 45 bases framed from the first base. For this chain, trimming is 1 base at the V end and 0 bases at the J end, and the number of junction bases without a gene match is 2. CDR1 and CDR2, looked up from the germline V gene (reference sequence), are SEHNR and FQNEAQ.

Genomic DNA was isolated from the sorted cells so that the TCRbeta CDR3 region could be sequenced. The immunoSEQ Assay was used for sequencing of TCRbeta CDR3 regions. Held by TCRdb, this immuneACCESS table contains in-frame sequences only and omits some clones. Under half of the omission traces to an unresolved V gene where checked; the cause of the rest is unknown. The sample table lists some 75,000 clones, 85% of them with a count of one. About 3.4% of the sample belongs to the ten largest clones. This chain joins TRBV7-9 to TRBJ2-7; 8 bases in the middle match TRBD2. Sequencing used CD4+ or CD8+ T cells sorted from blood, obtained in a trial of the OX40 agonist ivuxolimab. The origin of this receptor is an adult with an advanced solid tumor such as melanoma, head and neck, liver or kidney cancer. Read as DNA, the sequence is TGTGCCAGCAGCTTAGTCGGGACTAGCTCCTACGAGCAGTACTTC. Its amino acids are CASSLVGTSSYEQYF.